This T cell receptor beta chain derives from a study of T-cell reconstitution after alpha-beta-depleted transplantation in children. This clonotype was observed at least ten times. TCRbeta library construction was performed incorporating unique molecular identifiers. From the PCR reads, TCRdb called clonotypes with MiXCR, one entry per CDR3 protein. Found here are 700,000 to 950,000 distinct CDR3 sequences, approximately 15% of them singletons; the top ten hold roughly 5%. The CDR3 extends over 16 amino acids. The germline CDR1 and CDR2 sequences are SGHTA and FQGTGA. Trimming took off 2 bases at V and 0 bases at J, with 11 bases between the two ends.

This chain links TRBV7-3 with TRBJ1-3; D perhaps matches TRBD1 (5 bases). The material was PBMCs, mostly from graft donor cells, obtained 360 days after TCRalphabeta/CD19-depleted stem cell transplant. This TCR came from a male patient younger than 18 who had a stem cell transplant for acute lymphoblastic leukemia, so the T cells may come from the graft donor. CDR3: CASSLLPDSSGNTIYF. CDR3 nucleotides: TGTGCCAGCAGCTTACTTCCAGACAGCTCTGGAAACACCATATATTTT. Together with reference TRBV7-3 and TRBJ1-3, the CDR3 gives the full variable domain: GAGVSQTPSNKVTEKGKYVELRCDPISGHTALYWYRQSLGQGPEFLIYFQGTGAADDSGLPNDRFFAVRPEGSVSTLKIQRTERGDSAVYLCASSLLPDSSGNTIYFGEGSWLTVV.